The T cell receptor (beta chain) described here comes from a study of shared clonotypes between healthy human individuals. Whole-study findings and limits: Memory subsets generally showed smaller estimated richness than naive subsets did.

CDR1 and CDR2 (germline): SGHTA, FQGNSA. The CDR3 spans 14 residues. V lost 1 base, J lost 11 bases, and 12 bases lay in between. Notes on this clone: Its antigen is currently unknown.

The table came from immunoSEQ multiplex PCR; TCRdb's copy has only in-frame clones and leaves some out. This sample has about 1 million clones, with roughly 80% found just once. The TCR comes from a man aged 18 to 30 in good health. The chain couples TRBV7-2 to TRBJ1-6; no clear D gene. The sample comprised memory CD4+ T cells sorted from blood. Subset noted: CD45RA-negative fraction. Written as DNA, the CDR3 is TGTGCCAGCAGCTTAGGATCAGGTCTGACACCCCTCCACTTT. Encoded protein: CASSLGSGLTPLHF.